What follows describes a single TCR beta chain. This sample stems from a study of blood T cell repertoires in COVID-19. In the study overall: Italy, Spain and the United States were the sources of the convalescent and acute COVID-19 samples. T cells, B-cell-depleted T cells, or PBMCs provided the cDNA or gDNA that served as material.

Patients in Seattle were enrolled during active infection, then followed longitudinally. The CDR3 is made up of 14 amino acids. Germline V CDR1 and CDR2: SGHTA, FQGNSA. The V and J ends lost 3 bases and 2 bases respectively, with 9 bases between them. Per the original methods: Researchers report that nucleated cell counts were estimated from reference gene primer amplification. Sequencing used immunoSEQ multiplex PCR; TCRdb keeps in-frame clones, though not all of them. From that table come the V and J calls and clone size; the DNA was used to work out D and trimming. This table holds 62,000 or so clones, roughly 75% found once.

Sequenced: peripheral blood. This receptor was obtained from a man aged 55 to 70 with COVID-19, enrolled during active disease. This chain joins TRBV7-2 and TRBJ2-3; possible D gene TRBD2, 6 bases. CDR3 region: CASSFSGYTDTQYF. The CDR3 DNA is TGTGCCAGCAGCTTTAGCGGCTACACAGATACGCAGTATTTT.